The 5 T cell receptor beta chains presented below share a single source sample, sequenced in a study of a mutant IDH1 vaccine in newly diagnosed glioma. Time point specified: week 5, during vaccination. The content of each vaccine dose was 300 ug of mutant IDH1 20-mer peptide, and topical imiquimod accompanied it. The repertoire was sequenced with immunoSEQ multiplex PCR; TCRdb's copy has only in-frame clones and lacks some. The table has some 51,000 clones, around 80% seen once. The antigens these receptors bind are not known. The source material was PBMCs, sampled from a glioma patient whose treatment included an IDH1 peptide vaccine. These receptors originate from a woman aged 40-49 years with glioma.

The chain couples TRBV7-2 to TRBJ1-1; D is uncertain. V dropped 5 bases and J dropped 0 bases, with 13 bases sitting between them. The CDR3 has 15 amino acids. From germline, CDR1 is SGHTA and CDR2 FQGNSA. The CDR3 bases are TGTGCCAGCAGCCATGGGCGGGAGATGAACACTGAAGCTTTCTTT. The encoded protein is CASSHGREMNTEAFF. Complete variable domain (other parts from reference TRBV7-2 and TRBJ1-1): GAGVSQSPSNKVTEKGKDVELRCDPISGHTALYWYRQSLGQGLEFLIYFQGNSAPDKSGLPSDRFSAERTGGSVSTLTIQRTQQEDSAVYLCASSHGREMNTEAFFGQGTRLTVV.

The rearrangement uses TRBV4-1 and TRBJ2-3; no clear D. The CDR3 extends over 15 amino acids. The V end was cut by 2 bases, the J end by 1 base, with 10 bases between. Germline V lookup: CDR1 MGHRA, CDR2 YSYEKL. In DNA form, the CDR3 reads TGCGCCAGCAGCCAAACACGCCGGGGCACAGATACGCAGTATTTT. Protein product: CASSQTRRGTDTQYF.

The chain combines TRBV5-1 with TRBJ2-5; D possibly uses TRBD1 or TRBD2 (6 bases each). With 3 bases removed from V and 3 bases from J, the gap between germline ends came to 12 bases. This CDR3 is 14 amino acids long. The germline CDR1 and CDR2 sequences are SGHRS and YFSETQ. The CDR3 loop is CASSSGAGKETQYF. CDR3 coding DNA: TGCGCCAGCAGCTCGGGGGCCGGAAAAGAGACCCAGTACTTC.

The chain employs TRBV2 and TRBJ2-1; 16 bases line up with TRBD2. With 0 bases clipped from V and 0 bases from J, the junction kept 8 bases outside the gene matches. The CDR3 is 21 amino acids. Germline V gene sequence: CDR1 SNHLY, CDR2 FYNNEI. The CDR3: CASSEAPPGLAGGSSYNEQFF. DNA of the CDR3: TGTGCCAGCAGTGAAGCTCCCCCGGGACTAGCGGGGGGGTCCTCCTACAATGAGCAGTTCTTC.

The rearrangement joins TRBV29-1 to TRBJ1-2; D is ambiguous. V lost 5 bases and J 4 bases, leaving 11 bases between the germline ends. The CDR3 loop spans 12 amino acids. Germline CDR1 SQVTM, CDR2 ANQGSEA. Written as DNA, the CDR3 is TGCAGCGTTTCGACGGATTTCTATGGCTACACCTTC. It is translated as CSVSTDFYGYTF.